One T cell receptor (beta chain) is described in this entry. Its antigen is unknown. This record belongs to a study of tumor and adjacent non-tumor tissue in lung cancer. Study information: Histology: about 13 adenocarcinoma, a couple of squamous cell carcinoma, 1 small cell lung cancer.

The library came from three nested PCR rounds adapted from ARM-PCR protocols. MiXCR, run by TCRdb on the multiplex PCR reads, gives a single entry per CDR3 protein. The sample consists of approximately 110,000 distinct CDR3 sequences, around 57% of them appearing once. Broader study findings: Patients with more diverse tumor TCRs had worse survival.

Germline V gene data show CDR1 as LGHNA and CDR2 as YNFKEQ. This CDR3 contains 14 residues. Deletions cut 8 bases from V and 1 base from J, with 14 bases between. No cell sorting was done before RNA was extracted from the tissue. More than 3 cm separated this lung sample from the edge of the tumor. Between August and November 2014, newly diagnosed, chemotherapy-naive lung cancer patients underwent thoracic surgery in China. This receptor was taken from a man in his 60s with non-small cell lung cancer. Material for sequencing was distant non-tumor lung tissue. This sequence joins TRBV4-2 and TRBJ1-2; possible D gene TRBD1, 5 bases. CDR3 sequence reads: CASPSGTSNYGYTF. In DNA, the CDR3 is TGTGCCAGCCCCTCGGGGACCAGTAACTATGGCTACACCTTC.